These 25 T cell receptor beta chains came from one sample sequenced in a study of control samples from healthy donors and cancer patients. Here immunoSEQ multiplex PCR was the method, and the copy in TCRdb shows in-frame clones only, minus some. The sample contains approximately 170,000 clones, around nine tenths of which appear only once. The sequenced material came from blood. These receptors were obtained from a man aged 30-40 years in good health.

A single count supports this clone. The chain has TRBV24-1 and TRBJ1-2, with 7 bases aligning to TRBD1. The ends lost 0 bases at V and 8 bases at J; junction bases unmatched: 11. This CDR3 region has 16 residues. The germline CDR1 and CDR2 sequences are KGHDR and SFDVKD. CDR3 protein: CATSDLGGTVGDGYTF. DNA for the CDR3: TGTGCCACCAGTGATTTGGGGGGGACAGTGGGGGACGGCTACACCTTC.

J is TRBJ1-2 and V is TRBV7-2, with D uncertain. Deletions cut 7 bases from V and 8 bases from J, with 20 bases between. In germline, CDR1 is SGHTA, CDR2 FQGNSA. CDR3 size: 14 residues. The CDR3 region is CASTRSGPLRGYTF. In DNA form, the CDR3 reads TGTGCCAGCACCCGTAGCGGGCCGCTAAGGGGCTACACCTTC.

The chain couples TRBV19 to TRBJ2-3; D could derive from TRBD1 or TRBD2 (5 bases each). Trimming left V 3 bases short and J 0 bases short, with 16 bases between. Germline assignment: CDR1 LNHDA and CDR2 SQIVND (reference sequence). The CDR3 extends over 17 amino acids. The CDR3 spells CASSMVSGSTSTDTQYF. CDR3 coding DNA: TGTGCCAGTAGTATGGTGTCAGGGAGTACTAGCACAGATACGCAGTATTTT.

The rearrangement joins TRBV5-6 to TRBJ2-7; 9 bases match TRBD1. The junction had 6 bases not matched to a gene; V was cut back by 4 bases and J by 1 base. The germline CDR1 and CDR2 sequences are SGHDT and YYEEEE. The CDR3 loop spans 15 amino acids. The CDR3 nucleotides read TGTGCCAGCAGCCTGGGCGGGACAGGGTCCTACGAGCAGTACTTC. It codes for CASSLGGTGSYEQYF.

The gene calls are TRBV28 and TRBJ2-7; 14 nucleotides agree with TRBD2. Germline V gives CDR1 MDHEN, CDR2 SYDVKM. After removal of 4 bases from V and 9 bases from J, the junction contained 5 bases not matched to a gene. This CDR3 has 14 residues. CDR3 protein: CASSSGTSGRMQYF. CDR3 coding DNA: TGTGCCAGCAGTTCCGGGACTAGCGGGAGAATGCAGTACTTC.

This clone has a handful of counts. The chain joins TRBV30 to TRBJ1-2; no clear D. The CDR3 is 13 amino acids. Germline CDR1 and CDR2: GTSNPN and SVGIG (reference sequence). V was clipped by 2 bases and J by 1 base, with 8 bases between them. The CDR3: CAWSFTDNYGYTF. CDR3 nucleotides: TGTGCCTGGAGTTTTACAGATAACTATGGCTACACCTTC.

This chain uses TRBV19 with TRBJ2-5; D ambiguous. V shed 6 bases and J shed 1 base, with 6 bases lying between them. The CDR3 is made up of 12 amino acids. Germline V gene lookup returns CDR1 LNHDA and CDR2 SQIVND (reference sequence). This CDR3 is CASRGTQETQYF. CDR3 DNA sequence: TGTGCCAGTAGGGGAACCCAAGAGACCCAGTACTTC.

The gene calls are TRBV12-3 or TRBV12-4 and TRBJ1-3; maybe TRBD1 (5 bases). The CDR3 totals 13 residues. Trimming took off 10 bases at V and 1 base at J, with 11 bases between the two ends. CDR3 loop: CATRGVSGNTIYF. The CDR3 nucleotides read TGTGCCACCCGGGGGGTATCTGGAAACACCATATATTTT.

This clone has just one count. This rearrangement joins TRBV7-3 to TRBJ1-1, with no clear D. There are 14 residues in the CDR3. The V gene lost 3 bases and the J gene lost 1 base, with 9 bases spanning the gap. The germline V gene has CDR1 SGHTA and CDR2 FQGTGA. CDR3 DNA: TGTGCCAGCAGCTTCGGAGGCAGGAACACTGAAGCTTTCTTT. It yields the protein CASSFGGRNTEAFF.

V usage is TRBV19 and J usage is TRBJ2-2; weak D call: TRBD2 (5 bases). The CDR3 spans 18 residues. CDR1 is LNHDA and CDR2 is SQIVND in the germline V gene (reference sequence). Trimming took 4 bases from V and 0 from J, leaving 18 bases between them. The CDR3 bases are TGTGCCAGTAGTACCCTACCGGGGAGCGGCCCGAACACCGGGGAGCTGTTTTTT. This translates into CASSTLPGSGPNTGELFF.

The V gene is TRBV5-4, the J gene TRBJ1-1; D is unresolved. This CDR3 contains 13 residues. The V gene's germline CDR1 is SGHNT and CDR2 YYREEE (reference sequence). Trimming pared 6 bases from V and 8 bases from J, leaving 17 bases between. CDR3: CASTLDGMGEAFF. The CDR3 DNA sequence: TGTGCCAGCACCCTTGACGGGATGGGAGAAGCTTTCTTT.

The rearrangement uses TRBV29-1 and TRBJ2-7; possible D gene TRBD1, 6 bases. Germline V gene sequence: CDR1 SQVTM, CDR2 ANQGSEA. V was trimmed by 6 bases and J by 0 bases, leaving 12 bases between them. The CDR3 covers 13 residues. CDR3 amino acids: CSVHRDNSYEQYF. The CDR3 bases are TGCAGCGTGCACCGGGACAACTCCTACGAGCAGTACTTC.

As regards this clone: At the DNA level, this CDR3 is encoded by other sequences in the same sample as well. The CDR3: CASRDGSRYEQYF. CDR3 in DNA: TGTGCCAGTAGGGACGGAAGCAGGTACGAGCAGTACTTC. This chain joins TRBV6-5 and TRBJ2-7; the D gene could be TRBD1 or TRBD2 (5 bases each). Trimming cost V 9 bases and J 4 bases, with 16 bases left between them. Germline V CDR1 and CDR2: MNHEY, SVGAGI. This CDR3 contains 13 residues.

This chain joins TRBV18 and TRBJ2-6; 7 nucleotides agree with TRBD1. Germline lookup yields CDR1 KGHSH and CDR2 LQKENI. This CDR3 comprises 15 residues. The trim removed 6 bases at V and 2 bases at J, leaving 4 bases unmatched. The CDR3 protein is CASSPGTAGANVLTF. The CDR3 region has the DNA TGTGCCAGCTCCCCCGGGACAGCTGGGGCCAACGTCCTGACTTTC.

The V and J genes are TRBV4-2 and TRBJ1-2; 10 bases agree with TRBD1. Germline-derived CDR1 and CDR2 are LGHNA and YNFKEQ. V lost 0 bases, J lost 6 bases, and 4 bases stayed unmatched. This CDR3 spans 15 amino acids. CDR3 DNA sequence: TGTGCCAGCAGCCAAGAGACAGGGGGCGGGAATGGCTACACCTTC. The encoded protein is CASSQETGGGNGYTF.

As regards this clone: The sample carries other DNA sequences with the same CDR3. V gene TRBV5-1 combines with J gene TRBJ2-5; D might be TRBD2 (5 bases). The germline V gene has CDR1 SGHRS and CDR2 YFSETQ. Trimming took 1 base from V and 3 from J, leaving 7 bases between them. CDR3 length: 13 residues. The CDR3 DNA sequence: TGCGCCAGCAGCTTGAGCGGAGAAGAGACCCAGTACTTC. Encoded protein: CASSLSGEETQYF.

This sequence joins TRBV29-1 and TRBJ1-1; a possible D gene is TRBD1 (5 bases). Trimming cost V 6 bases and J 1 base, with 21 bases left between them. There are 16 residues in the CDR3. Germline CDR1 reads SQVTM; CDR2 reads ANQGSEA. CDR3 residues: CSVPGRGRSGNTEAFF. The CDR3 DNA reads as TGCAGCGTCCCCGGGCGGGGACGCAGCGGGAACACTGAAGCTTTCTTT.

The rearrangement links TRBV5-1 to TRBJ2-5; D may be TRBD2 (6 bases). The CDR3 contains 14 residues. CDR1 is SGHRS and CDR2 is YFSETQ in the germline V gene. V lost 4 bases, J lost 3 bases, and 13 bases lay in between. The CDR3 sequence: CASSNWGGKETQYF. The CDR3 nucleotides read TGCGCCAGCAGCAACTGGGGAGGCAAAGAGACCCAGTACTTC.

V gene TRBV27 combines with J gene TRBJ2-3; a weak D match, TRBD1 (6 bases). V was pared by 2 bases and J by 0 bases, with 18 bases between. The CDR3 is 18 residues long. CDR1 and CDR2 from the germline V gene are MNHEY and SMNVEV (reference sequence). The CDR3 region has the DNA TGTGCCAGCAGTTTACAGCCAGGGGCGTCCTCGAGCACAGATACGCAGTATTTT. Translation: CASSLQPGASSSTDTQYF.

J is TRBJ2-2 and V is TRBV24-1; D possibly matches TRBD1 or TRBD2 (7 bases each). V gave up 12 bases and J gave up 0 bases, with 22 bases separating them. The CDR3 consists of 17 residues. Germline-derived CDR1 and CDR2 are KGHDR and SFDVKD. The CDR3 DNA reads as TGTGCCGCCGCGGGTGGGGAGGGGGCGGCGAACACCGGGGAGCTGTTTTTT. Translating it yields CAAAGGEGAANTGELFF.

The V gene is TRBV6-6, the J gene TRBJ1-1, with D unresolved. Between the trimmed V and J ends, which lost 3 bases and 7 bases, there was a span of 18 bases. This CDR3 region has 15 residues. Germline values: CDR1 MNHNY, CDR2 SVGAGI (reference sequence). The DNA of the CDR3 is TGTGCCAGCAGTTATAGCCGTGGCACAACGGGTGAAGCTTTCTTT. Encoded protein: CASSYSRGTTGEAFF.

The rearrangement uses TRBV9 and TRBJ2-3, with 7 nucleotides matching TRBD1. The CDR3 runs 15 residues. Trimming cost V 1 base and J 2 bases; bases outside gene matches: 4. Per germline, CDR1 SGDLS and CDR2 YYNGEE. In DNA form, the CDR3 reads TGTGCCAGCAGCGTACGGGACAGAAACACAGATACGCAGTATTTT. This encodes CASSVRDRNTDTQYF.

The gene calls are TRBV19 and TRBJ1-3; D ambiguous. Germline V gives CDR1 LNHDA, CDR2 SQIVND (reference sequence). V lost 0 bases and J lost 0, with 9 bases in between. The length of the CDR3 is 16 residues. The CDR3 here is CASSIDSSVSGNTIYF. The CDR3 region has the DNA TGTGCCAGTAGTATAGATAGCTCGGTCTCTGGAAACACCATATATTTT.

The gene calls are TRBV11-3 and TRBJ1-5, with D unresolved. The V and J ends lost 1 base and 3 bases respectively, with 10 bases between them. Germline V gene lookup returns CDR1 SGHNT and CDR2 YENEEA. CDR3 length equals 15 residues. CDR3 bases: TGTGCCAGCAGCTTAGTCCTGACCGTCAATCAGCCCCAGCATTTT. This encodes CASSLVLTVNQPQHF.

The V gene is TRBV18, the J gene TRBJ1-6; TRBD1 might be the D (6 bases). CDR3 size: 17 residues. Per germline, CDR1 KGHSH and CDR2 LQKENI. Trimming took 6 bases from V and 4 from J, leaving 19 bases between them. As DNA, the CDR3 is TGTGCCAGCTCCCAATCTGGGGGCGCAGGATATAATTCACCCCTCCACTTT. This encodes CASSQSGGAGYNSPLHF.